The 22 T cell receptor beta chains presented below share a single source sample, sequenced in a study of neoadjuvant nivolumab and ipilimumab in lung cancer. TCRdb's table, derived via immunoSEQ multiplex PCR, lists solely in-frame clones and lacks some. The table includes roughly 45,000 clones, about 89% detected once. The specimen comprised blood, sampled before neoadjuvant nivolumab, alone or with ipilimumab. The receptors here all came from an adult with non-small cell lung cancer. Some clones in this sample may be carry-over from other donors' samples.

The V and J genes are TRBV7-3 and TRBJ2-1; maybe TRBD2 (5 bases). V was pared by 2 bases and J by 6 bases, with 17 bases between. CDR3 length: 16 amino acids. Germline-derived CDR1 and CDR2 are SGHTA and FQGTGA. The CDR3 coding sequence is TGTGCCAGCAGCTTACGGGCGGGTGGTACAATCAATGAGCAGTTCTTC. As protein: CASSLRAGGTINEQFF.

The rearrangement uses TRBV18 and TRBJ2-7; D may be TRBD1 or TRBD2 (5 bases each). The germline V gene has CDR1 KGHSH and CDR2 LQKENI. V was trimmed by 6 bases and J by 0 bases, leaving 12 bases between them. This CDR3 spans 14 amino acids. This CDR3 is CASSRDEGSYEQYF. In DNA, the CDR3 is TGTGCCAGCTCTCGGGACGAGGGCTCCTACGAGCAGTACTTC.

CDR3 DNA: TGCGCCAGCAGCTTGAGACGGATCACAGATACGCAGTATTTT. Protein sequence: CASSLRRITDTQYF. The chain carries TRBV5-1 and TRBJ2-3; no definite D call. The CDR3 runs 14 residues. The V end was cut by 1 base, the J end by 2 bases, with 8 bases between. The germline V gene has CDR1 SGHRS and CDR2 YFSETQ.

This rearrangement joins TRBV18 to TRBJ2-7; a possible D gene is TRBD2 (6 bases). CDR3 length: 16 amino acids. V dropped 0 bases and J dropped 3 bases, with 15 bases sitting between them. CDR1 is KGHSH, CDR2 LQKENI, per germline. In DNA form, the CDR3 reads TGTGCCAGCTCACCACCGGGCGGGATCGAGATCTACGAGCAGTACTTC. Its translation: CASSPPGGIEIYEQYF.

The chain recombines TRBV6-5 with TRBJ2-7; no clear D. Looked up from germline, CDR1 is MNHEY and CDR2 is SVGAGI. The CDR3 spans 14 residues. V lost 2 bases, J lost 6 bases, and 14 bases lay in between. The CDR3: CASSYLDPKGEQYF. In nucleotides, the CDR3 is TGTGCCAGCAGTTACCTGGACCCCAAGGGCGAGCAGTACTTC.

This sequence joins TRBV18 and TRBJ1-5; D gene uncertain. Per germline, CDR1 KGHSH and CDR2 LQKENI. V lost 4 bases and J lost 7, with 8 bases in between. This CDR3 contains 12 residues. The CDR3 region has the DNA TGTGCCAGCTCACGGCAGGACCAGCCCCAGCATTTT. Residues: CASSRQDQPQHF. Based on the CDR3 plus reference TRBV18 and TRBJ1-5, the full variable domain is NAGVMQNPRHLVRRRGQEARLRCSPMKGHSHVYWYRQLPEEGLKFMVYLQKENIIDESGMPKERFSAEFPKEGPSILRIQQVVRGDSAAYFCASSRQDQPQHFGDGTRLSIL.

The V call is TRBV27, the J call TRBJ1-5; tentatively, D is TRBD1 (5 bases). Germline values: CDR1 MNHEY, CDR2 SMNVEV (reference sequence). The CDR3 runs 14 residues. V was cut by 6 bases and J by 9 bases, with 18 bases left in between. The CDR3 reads CASRIGTARGPQHF. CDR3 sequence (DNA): TGTGCCAGCAGAATAGGGACGGCCCGGGGGCCCCAGCATTTT.

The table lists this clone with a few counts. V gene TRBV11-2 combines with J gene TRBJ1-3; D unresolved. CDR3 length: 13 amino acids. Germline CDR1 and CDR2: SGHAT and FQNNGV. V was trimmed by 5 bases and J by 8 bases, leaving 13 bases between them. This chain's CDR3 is CASSRDIAHTIYF. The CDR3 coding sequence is TGTGCCAGCAGCCGAGACATCGCTCACACCATATATTTT.

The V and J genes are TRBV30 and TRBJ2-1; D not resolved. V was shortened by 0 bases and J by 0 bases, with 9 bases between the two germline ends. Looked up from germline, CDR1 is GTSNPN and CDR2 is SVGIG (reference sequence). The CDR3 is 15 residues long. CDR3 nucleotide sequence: TGTGCCTGGAGTGTAGGCGCCAGCTCCTACAATGAGCAGTTCTTC. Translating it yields CAWSVGASSYNEQFF. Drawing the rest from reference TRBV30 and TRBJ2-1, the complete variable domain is SQTIHQWPATLVQPVGSPLSLECTVEGTSNPNLYWYRQAAGRGLQLLFYSVGIGQISSEVPQNLSASRPQDRQFILSSKKLLLSDSGFYLCAWSVGASSYNEQFFGPGTRLTVL.

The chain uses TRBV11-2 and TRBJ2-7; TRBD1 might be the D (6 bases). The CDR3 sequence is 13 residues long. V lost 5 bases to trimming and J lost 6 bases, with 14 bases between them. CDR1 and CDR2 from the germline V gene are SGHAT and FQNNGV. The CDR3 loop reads CASSPRTGREQYF. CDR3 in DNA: TGTGCCAGCAGCCCCAGAACAGGGCGCGAGCAGTACTTC. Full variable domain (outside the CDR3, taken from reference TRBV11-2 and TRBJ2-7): EAGVAQSPRYKIIEKRQSVAFWCNPISGHATLYWYQQILGQGPKLLIQFQNNGVVDDSQLPKDRFSAERLKGVDSTLKIQPAKLEDSAVYLCASSPRTGREQYFGPGTRLTVT.

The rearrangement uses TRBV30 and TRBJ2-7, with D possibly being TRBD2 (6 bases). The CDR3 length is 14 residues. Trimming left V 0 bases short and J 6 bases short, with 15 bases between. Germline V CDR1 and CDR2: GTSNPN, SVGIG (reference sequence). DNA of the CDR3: TGTGCCTGGAGTGTAGGGACTGGCCCCACCGAGCAGTACTTC. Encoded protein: CAWSVGTGPTEQYF.

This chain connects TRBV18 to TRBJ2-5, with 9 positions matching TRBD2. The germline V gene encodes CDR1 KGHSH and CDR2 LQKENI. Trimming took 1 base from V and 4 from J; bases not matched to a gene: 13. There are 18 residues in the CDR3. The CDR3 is CASSPRIMTGLAGETQYF. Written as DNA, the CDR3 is TGTGCCAGCTCACCACGGATAATGACGGGACTAGCAGGAGAGACCCAGTACTTC.

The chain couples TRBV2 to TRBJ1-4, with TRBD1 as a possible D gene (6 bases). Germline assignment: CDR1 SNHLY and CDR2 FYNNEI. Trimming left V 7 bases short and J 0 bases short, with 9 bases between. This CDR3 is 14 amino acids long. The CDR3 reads CASKEGATNEKLFF. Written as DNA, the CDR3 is TGTGCCAGCAAGGAGGGGGCAACTAATGAAAAACTGTTTTTT. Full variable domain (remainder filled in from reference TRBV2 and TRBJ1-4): EPEVTQTPSHQVTQMGQEVILRCVPISNHLYFYWYRQILGQKVEFLVSFYNNEISEKSEIFDDQFSVERPDGSNFTLKIRSTKLEDSAMYFCASKEGATNEKLFFGSGTQLSVL.

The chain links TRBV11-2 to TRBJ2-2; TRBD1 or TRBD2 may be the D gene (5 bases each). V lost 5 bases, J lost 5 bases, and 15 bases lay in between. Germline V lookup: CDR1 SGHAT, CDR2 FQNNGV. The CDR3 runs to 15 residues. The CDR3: CASSKAGGWTGELFF. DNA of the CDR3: TGTGCCAGCAGCAAAGCTGGGGGTTGGACCGGGGAGCTGTTTTTT.

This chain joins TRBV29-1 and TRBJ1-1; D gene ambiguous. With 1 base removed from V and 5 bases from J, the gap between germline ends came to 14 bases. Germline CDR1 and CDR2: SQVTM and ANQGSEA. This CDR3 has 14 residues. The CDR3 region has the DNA TGCAGCGTTGAAGGAGCGCGGGTGGGGACTGAAGCTTTCTTT. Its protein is CSVEGARVGTEAFF.

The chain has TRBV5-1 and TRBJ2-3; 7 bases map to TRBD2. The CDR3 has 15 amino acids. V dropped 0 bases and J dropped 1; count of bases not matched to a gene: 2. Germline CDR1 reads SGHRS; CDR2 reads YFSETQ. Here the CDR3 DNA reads TGCGCCAGCAGCTTGGAGCGGGATCGCACAGATACGCAGTATTTT. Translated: CASSLERDRTDTQYF.

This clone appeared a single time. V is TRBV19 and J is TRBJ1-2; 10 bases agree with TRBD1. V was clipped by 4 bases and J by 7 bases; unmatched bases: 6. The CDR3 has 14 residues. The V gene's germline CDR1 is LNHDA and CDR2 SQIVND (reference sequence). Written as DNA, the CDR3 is TGTGCCAGTAGTAGACCCGGGACAGGGGTTGGCTACACCTTC. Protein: CASSRPGTGVGYTF.

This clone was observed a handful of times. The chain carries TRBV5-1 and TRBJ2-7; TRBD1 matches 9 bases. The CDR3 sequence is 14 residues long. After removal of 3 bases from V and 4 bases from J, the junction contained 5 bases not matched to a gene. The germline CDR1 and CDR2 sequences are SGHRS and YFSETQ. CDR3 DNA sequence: TGCGCCAGCAGCTCCACGGGACAGGGTTACGAGCAGTACTTC. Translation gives CASSSTGQGYEQYF.

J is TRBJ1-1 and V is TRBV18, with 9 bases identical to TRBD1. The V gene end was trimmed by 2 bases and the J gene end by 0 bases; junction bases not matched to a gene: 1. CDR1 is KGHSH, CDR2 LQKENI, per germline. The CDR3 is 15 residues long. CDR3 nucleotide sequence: TGTGCCAGCTCACCAGGACAGGGGATGAACACTGAAGCTTTCTTT. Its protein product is CASSPGQGMNTEAFF.

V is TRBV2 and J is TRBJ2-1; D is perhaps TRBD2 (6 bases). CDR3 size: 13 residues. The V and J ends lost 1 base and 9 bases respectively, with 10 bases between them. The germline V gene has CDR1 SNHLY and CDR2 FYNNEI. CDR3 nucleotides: TGTGCCAGCAGTGAAGTTGCCGGGGGTGAGCAGTTCTTC. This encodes CASSEVAGGEQFF.

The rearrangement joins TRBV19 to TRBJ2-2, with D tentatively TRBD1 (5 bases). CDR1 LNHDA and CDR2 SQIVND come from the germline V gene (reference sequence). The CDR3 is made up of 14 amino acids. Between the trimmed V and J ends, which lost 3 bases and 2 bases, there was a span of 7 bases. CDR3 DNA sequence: TGTGCCAGTAGTATCAGGGTTAACACCGGGGAGCTGTTTTTT. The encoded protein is CASSIRVNTGELFF.

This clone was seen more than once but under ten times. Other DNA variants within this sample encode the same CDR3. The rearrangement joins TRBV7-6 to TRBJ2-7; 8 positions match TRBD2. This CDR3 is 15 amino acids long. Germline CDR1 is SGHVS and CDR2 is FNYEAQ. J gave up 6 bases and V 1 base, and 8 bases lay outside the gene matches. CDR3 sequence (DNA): TGTGCCAGCAGCTTAGTGGCGGGAGGAGGCGGCGAGCAGTACTTC. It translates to CASSLVAGGGGEQYF.